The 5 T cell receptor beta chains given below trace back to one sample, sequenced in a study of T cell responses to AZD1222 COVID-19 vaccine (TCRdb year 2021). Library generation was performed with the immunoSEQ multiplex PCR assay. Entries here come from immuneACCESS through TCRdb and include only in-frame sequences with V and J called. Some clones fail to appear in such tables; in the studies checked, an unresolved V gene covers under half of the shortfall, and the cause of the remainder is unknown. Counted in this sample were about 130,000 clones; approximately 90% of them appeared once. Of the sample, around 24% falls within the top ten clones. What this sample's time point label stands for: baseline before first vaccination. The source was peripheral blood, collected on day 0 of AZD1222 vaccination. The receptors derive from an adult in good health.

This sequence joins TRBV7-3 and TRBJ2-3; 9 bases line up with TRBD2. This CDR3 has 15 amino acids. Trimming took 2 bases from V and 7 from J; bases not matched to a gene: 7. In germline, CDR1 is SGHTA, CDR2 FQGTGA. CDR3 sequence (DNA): TGTGCCAGCAGCTTACAGGGCGGGGGGGCACATACGCAGTATTTT. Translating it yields CASSLQGGGAHTQYF.

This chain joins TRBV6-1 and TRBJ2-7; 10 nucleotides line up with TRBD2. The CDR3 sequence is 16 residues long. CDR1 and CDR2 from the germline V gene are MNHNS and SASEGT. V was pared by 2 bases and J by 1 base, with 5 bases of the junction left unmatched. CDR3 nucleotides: TGTGCCAGCAGTGAAAGCGGGGGGGCCTGGTCCTACGAGCAGTACTTC. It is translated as CASSESGGAWSYEQYF.

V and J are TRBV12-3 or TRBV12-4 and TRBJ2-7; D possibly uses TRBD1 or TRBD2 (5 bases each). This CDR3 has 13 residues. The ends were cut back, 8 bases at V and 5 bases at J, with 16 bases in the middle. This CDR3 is CASLGTGVNEQYF. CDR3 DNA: TGTGCCAGCCTCGGGACCGGGGTAAACGAGCAGTACTTC.

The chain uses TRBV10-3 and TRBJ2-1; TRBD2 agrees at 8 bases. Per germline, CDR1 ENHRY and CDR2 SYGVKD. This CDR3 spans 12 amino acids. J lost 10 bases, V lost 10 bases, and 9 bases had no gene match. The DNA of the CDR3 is TGTGCCAGCGCGGGGGGAGGCGGGGAGCAGTTCTTC. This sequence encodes CASAGGGGEQFF.

CDR3 loop: CASSLRAEAYGYTF. The CDR3 region has the DNA TGTGCCAGTAGTTTAAGGGCGGAGGCCTATGGCTACACCTTC. The chain combines TRBV19 with TRBJ1-2, with D unresolved. Germline V lookup: CDR1 LNHDA, CDR2 SQIVND (reference sequence). The V end lost 5 bases, the J end lost 4 bases, and 14 bases lay between the germline ends. The CDR3 is 14 amino acids.